Listed below are T cell receptor beta chains from one sample, sequenced in a study of OX40 agonist ivuxolimab in advanced cancers. Only in-frame clones appear in the TCRdb table, and some are missing; sequencing was by immunoSEQ multiplex PCR. The sample has approximately 60,000 clones, 92% seen once; the top ten hold 0.62%. This sample comprised CD4+ or CD8+ T cells sorted from blood, obtained in a trial of the OX40 agonist ivuxolimab. The receptors derive from an adult with an advanced solid tumor such as melanoma, head and neck, liver or kidney cancer. Each CDR3 is given with its conserved first and last residue. D genes are given only for firm matches. The size of a clone is reported for some rows only, either as once, few or many, or as a class for expanded clones.

TRBV10-3	TRBJ1-2	TRBD1	NA	14	CAIRGATGDHGYTF	TGTGCCATCAGGGGGGCCACAGGGGATCATGGCTACACCTTC
TRBV6-6	TRBJ2-1	NA	NA	13	CASKTSSYNEQFF	TGTGCCAGCAAAACGAGCTCCTACAATGAGCAGTTCTTC
TRBV6-5	TRBJ2-7	TRBD1	NA	14	CASSYSRDSYEQYF	TGTGCCAGCAGTTACTCGAGGGACAGCTACGAGCAGTACTTC
TRBV25-1	TRBJ1-2	NA	NA	13	CASTGGVDYGYTF	TGTGCCAGCACGGGGGGGGTCGACTATGGCTACACCTTC
TRBV7-3	TRBJ2-3	TRBD2	NA	17	CASSRSPLAGGTDTQYF	TGTGCCAGCAGCCGAAGCCCCCTAGCGGGAGGCACAGATACGCAGTATTTT
TRBV6-5	TRBJ2-5	NA	NA	13	CASSYSPGDTQYF	TGTGCCAGCAGTTACTCGCCAGGGGATACCCAGTACTTC
TRBV6-1	TRBJ2-7	TRBD1	NA	15	CASSLSGQGGYEQYF	TGTGCCAGCAGCCTTTCGGGACAGGGGGGGTACGAGCAGTACTTC
TRBV2	TRBJ1-4	TRBD1	NA	17	CASTWDRGRRTNEKLFF	TGTGCCAGCACGTGGGACAGGGGGAGAAGGACTAATGAAAAACTGTTTTTT
TRBV6-5	TRBJ1-5	NA	NA	14	CASSRQGSNQPQHF	TGTGCCAGCAGCAGACAAGGGAGCAATCAGCCCCAGCATTTT
TRBV6-5	TRBJ1-2	TRBD1	NA	16	CASSYWKTGANYGYTF	TGTGCCAGCAGTTATTGGAAGACAGGGGCTAACTATGGCTACACCTTC
TRBV5-1	TRBJ2-3	NA	NA	16	CASSLEGTRLPDTQYF	TGCGCCAGCAGCTTGGAAGGGACTCGATTACCAGATACGCAGTATTTT
TRBV6-5	TRBJ1-4	NA	NA	14	CASSLTGINEKLFF	TGTGCCAGCAGCCTGACAGGAATTAATGAAAAACTGTTTTTT
TRBV15	TRBJ2-6	NA	NA	16	CATSRDSGSGANVLTF	TGTGCCACCAGCAGAGATTCAGGATCTGGGGCCAACGTCCTGACTTTC
TRBV19	TRBJ1-1	NA	NA	14	CASSIVQTNTEAFF	TGTGCCAGTAGTATAGTACAGACTAACACTGAAGCTTTCTTT
TRBV7-9	TRBJ1-6	TRBD1	NA	16	CASSTRGTGSPSPLHF	TGTGCCAGCAGCACTCGCGGGACAGGGTCCCCCTCACCCCTCCACTTT
TRBV29-1	TRBJ1-1	NA	NA	13	CSVAAAPGTEAFF	TGCAGCGTTGCGGCAGCCCCGGGCACTGAAGCTTTCTTT
TRBV6-6	TRBJ1-2	NA	NA	13	CASSYVSSYGYTF	TGTGCCAGCAGTTACGTGAGCTCCTATGGCTACACCTTC
TRBV10-1	TRBJ2-3	NA	NA	14	CASSEGQPTDTQYF	TGCGCCAGCAGTGAGGGACAGCCCACAGATACGCAGTATTTT
TRBV7-9	TRBJ2-2	NA	NA	14	CASSFSRDTGELFF	TGTGCCAGCAGCTTTAGCAGGGACACCGGGGAGCTGTTTTTT
TRBV11-2	TRBJ2-5	TRBD1	NA	15	CASSPLGDRGLPQYF	TGTGCCAGCAGCCCCCTCGGGGACAGGGGATTGCCCCAGTACTTC
TRBV6-5	TRBJ2-2	NA	NA	13	CASSPPWTGELFF	TGTGCCAGCAGTCCACCGTGGACCGGGGAGCTGTTTTTT
TRBV10-3	TRBJ2-7	NA	NA	13	CAISRDVNYEQYF	TGTGCCATCAGTCGGGACGTAAACTACGAGCAGTACTTC
TRBV11-3	TRBJ1-1	NA	NA	13	CASSLTGDREAFF	TGTGCCAGCAGCTTAACAGGTGATCGTGAAGCTTTCTTT
TRBV6-1	TRBJ1-5	TRBD1	NA	14	CASRPGQGNQPQHF	TGTGCCAGCAGGCCGGGACAGGGGAATCAGCCCCAGCATTTT
TRBV18	TRBJ2-7	NA	NA	14	CASSRGTGRDEQYF	TGTGCCAGCTCTCGCGGGACTGGACGCGACGAGCAGTACTTC
TRBV5-6	TRBJ1-2	NA	NA	12	CASSLVTSAFTF	TGTGCCAGCAGCTTGGTGACATCCGCTTTCACCTTC
TRBV5-1	TRBJ2-7	TRBD2	NA	16	CASSLGVAGGPLEQYF	TGCGCCAGCAGCTTGGGGGTAGCGGGAGGGCCTCTCGAGCAGTACTTC
TRBV5-8	TRBJ1-5	TRBD1	NA	15	CATLRDRGTGQPQHF	TGTGCCACCCTTCGGGACAGGGGCACGGGTCAGCCCCAGCATTTT
TRBV5-4	TRBJ1-5	TRBD1	NA	14	CASSSQGSNQPQHF	TGTGCCAGCAGCTCACAGGGGAGCAATCAGCCCCAGCATTTT
TRBV30	TRBJ1-2	TRBD1	NA	19	CAWSVFSFGAGGPLNGYTF	TGTGCCTGGAGTGTATTCTCCTTTGGGGCAGGGGGTCCTCTGAATGGCTACACCTTC
TRBV18	TRBJ2-3	NA	NA	18	CASSRQPLAVGVTDTQYF	TGTGCCAGCTCACGCCAACCCTTAGCGGTTGGTGTAACAGATACGCAGTATTTT
TRBV5-6	TRBJ2-3	NA	NA	15	CASSLVHTFTDTQYF	TGTGCCAGCAGCTTGGTTCACACCTTCACAGATACGCAGTATTTT
TRBV5-1	TRBJ2-7	TRBD2	NA	13	CASSLTGGYEQYF	TGCGCCAGCAGCTTAACGGGGGGTTACGAGCAGTACTTC
TRBV10-2	TRBJ2-6	TRBD1	NA	16	CASSEQGVSGANVLTF	TGCGCCAGCAGTGAGCAGGGGGTCTCTGGGGCCAACGTCCTGACTTTC
TRBV7-3	TRBJ2-1	TRBD2	NA	15	CASSWTSGGYNEQFF	TGTGCCAGCAGCTGGACTAGCGGGGGCTACAATGAGCAGTTCTTC
TRBV11-2	TRBJ2-7	TRBD1	NA	15	CASRLWGQGSYEQYF	TGTGCCAGCCGATTATGGGGACAGGGCTCCTACGAGCAGTACTTC
TRBV7-9	TRBJ1-1	TRBD1	once	16	CASSPGGGDMNTEAFF	TGTGCCAGCAGCCCAGGGGGGGGAGATATGAACACTGAAGCTTTCTTT
TRBV6-5	TRBJ1-3	TRBD1	NA	14	CASSYRGLGNTIYF	TGTGCCAGCAGTTATAGGGGGCTTGGAAACACCATATATTTT
TRBV11-2	TRBJ2-2	NA	few	17	CASSFGGGARGTGELFF	TGTGCCAGCAGCTTTGGTGGGGGGGCCCGGGGAACCGGGGAGCTGTTTTTT
TRBV6-1	TRBJ2-7	TRBD1	few	15	CASSEGTGGPYEQYF	TGTGCCAGCAGTGAAGGGACAGGGGGGCCTTACGAGCAGTACTTC
TRBV6-1	TRBJ1-5	NA	NA	13	CASSTGGGQPQHF	TGTGCCAGCAGCACCGGAGGGGGACAGCCCCAGCATTTT
TRBV2	TRBJ2-3	TRBD1	NA	13	CASSEQGADTQYF	TGTGCCAGCAGTGAACAGGGGGCAGATACGCAGTATTTT
TRBV11-1	TRBJ2-1	TRBD2	NA	16	CASSRSLAGAANEQFF	TGTGCCAGCAGTCGCTCACTAGCGGGGGCCGCAAATGAGCAGTTCTTC
TRBV19	TRBJ2-7	NA	NA	12	CASRDRDYEQYF	TGTGCCAGTAGGGACAGAGACTACGAGCAGTACTTC
TRBV30	TRBJ2-7	NA	NA	14	CAWSVADGTYEQYF	TGTGCCTGGAGTGTCGCGGATGGAACCTACGAGCAGTACTTC
TRBV11-3	TRBJ1-1	NA	once	16	CASSFGVLPGNTEAFF	TGTGCCAGCAGCTTTGGGGTCCTCCCAGGGAACACTGAAGCTTTCTTT
TRBV27	TRBJ2-7	TRBD1	NA	17	CASSPPPGQGGSYEQYF	TGTGCCAGCAGTCCCCCCCCCGGACAGGGGGGCTCCTACGAGCAGTACTTC
TRBV7-6	TRBJ2-7	NA	NA	14	CASAGELASYEQYF	TGTGCCAGCGCCGGGGAGCTGGCCTCCTACGAGCAGTACTTC
TRBV21-1	TRBJ2-3	NA	once	16	CASSIGEGGITDTQYF	TGTGCCAGCAGTATCGGGGAGGGGGGGATCACAGATACGCAGTATTTT
TRBV6-4	TRBJ2-2	TRBD1	NA	14	CASSVGQFTGELFF	TGTGCCAGCAGTGTGGGACAGTTCACCGGGGAGCTGTTTTTT
TRBV5-1	TRBJ2-3	TRBD2	once	13	CASSSTGRDTQYF	TGCGCCAGCAGCTCCACCGGGAGGGATACGCAGTATTTT
TRBV9	TRBJ2-5	NA	NA	14	CASSARWAGETQYF	TGTGCCAGCAGCGCCAGATGGGCCGGGGAGACCCAGTACTTC
TRBV6-1	TRBJ1-1	NA	NA	13	CASSYSRNTEAFF	TGTGCCAGCAGTTATTCAAGGAACACTGAAGCTTTCTTT